Presented here are 32 T cell receptor beta chains from one specimen sequenced in a study of blood T cell repertoires in COVID-19. Clones were sequenced by immunoSEQ multiplex PCR, and TCRdb holds only the in-frame ones, with some missing. The table shows some 14,000 clones, with around 89% occurring only once. The sample consisted of peripheral blood. Receptor source: a man aged 50 to 60 with active COVID-19.

The gene calls are TRBV5-1 and TRBJ2-5; D is undetermined. This CDR3 spans 15 amino acids. V gave up 4 bases and J gave up 4 bases, with 17 bases separating them. CDR1 is SGHRS, CDR2 YFSETQ, per germline. This CDR3 is CASSPASPGSETQYF. The CDR3 bases are TGCGCCAGCAGCCCGGCCTCACCCGGGTCAGAGACCCAGTACTTC.

This chain links TRBV14 with TRBJ1-1; D gene unclear. This CDR3 contains 15 residues. Germline V gives CDR1 SGHDN, CDR2 FVKESK. Deletions cut 1 base from V and 1 base from J, with 10 bases between. CDR3 sequence reads: CASSQAFSGNTEAFF. The DNA of the CDR3 is TGTGCCAGCAGCCAAGCTTTTTCAGGGAACACTGAAGCTTTCTTT.

The genes are TRBV9 and TRBJ1-6; D uncertain. Trimming removed 4 bases at V and 7 bases at J, with 9 bases between. The CDR3 loop spans 13 amino acids. Germline-derived CDR1 and CDR2 are SGDLS and YYNGEE. The CDR3 region has the DNA TGTGCCAGCAGCTCAGAAATAAATTCACCCCTCCACTTT. Protein sequence: CASSSEINSPLHF.

V and J are TRBV7-9 and TRBJ2-7; 8 nucleotides line up with TRBD1. Germline assignment: CDR1 SEHNR and CDR2 FQNEAQ (reference sequence). The trim removed 5 bases at V and 2 bases at J, leaving 20 bases unmatched. CDR3 length equals 19 residues. CDR3 sequence: CASSHRQGKTSNSAYEQYF. The CDR3 coding sequence is TGTGCCAGCAGCCATCGACAGGGGAAGACGTCAAACTCGGCCTACGAGCAGTACTTC. Full variable domain (rest looked up from reference TRBV7-9 and TRBJ2-7): DTGVSQNPRHKITKRGQNVTFRCDPISEHNRLYWYRQTLGQGPEFLTYFQNEAQLEKSRLLSDRFSAERPKGSFSTLEIQRTEQGDSAMYLCASSHRQGKTSNSAYEQYFGPGTRLTVT.

This chain joins TRBV7-2 and TRBJ1-4, with D perhaps matching TRBD1 (6 bases). The CDR3 extends over 15 amino acids. From germline, CDR1 is SGHTA and CDR2 FQGNSA. Trimming removed 1 base at V and 8 bases at J, with 14 bases between. This chain's CDR3 is CASSLDGRGGEKLFF. The CDR3 DNA follows: TGTGCCAGCAGCTTAGATGGCAGGGGTGGGGAAAAACTGTTTTTT.

This clone showed up just a few times. The V call is TRBV6-2 or TRBV6-3, the J call TRBJ2-7, with 9 positions matching TRBD2. Germline values: CDR1 MNHEY, CDR2 SVGEGT. Trimming took 5 bases from V and 5 from J; bases not matched to a gene: 7. There are 14 residues in the CDR3. CDR3 DNA sequence: TGTGCCAGCAGTCTTAGCGGGAGCGTCAACGAGCAGTACTTC. It yields the protein CASSLSGSVNEQYF.

This chain links TRBV11-3 with TRBJ2-7; D perhaps matches TRBD2 (6 bases). Germline V gene data show CDR1 as SGHNT and CDR2 as YENEEA. This CDR3 is built from 15 residues. Trimming removed 10 bases from V and 8 bases from J, with 27 bases in between. For the CDR3, the DNA is TGTGCCATCTATTGTAGTGGGAGGCCCCCTACGAAGCAGTACTTC. Protein sequence: CAIYCSGRPPTKQYF.

The gene calls are TRBV6-5 and TRBJ2-7, with TRBD1 identical over 8 bases. The J segment lost 3 bases and the V segment lost 8 bases, leaving 6 bases of the junction unmatched. Germline-derived CDR1 and CDR2 are MNHEY and SVGAGI. The CDR3 covers 13 residues. Here the CDR3 reads CASQGAGGYEQYF. The CDR3 region has the DNA TGTGCCAGCCAGGGGGCAGGGGGCTACGAGCAGTACTTC.

This chain uses TRBV24-1 with TRBJ2-1, with D maybe TRBD1 (7 bases). Germline CDR1 reads KGHDR; CDR2 reads SFDVKD. The V end lost 3 bases, the J end lost 15 bases, and 17 bases lay between the germline ends. The CDR3 is made up of 13 amino acids. Here the CDR3 reads CATSDPGQRALFF. CDR3 in DNA: TGTGCCACCAGTGATCCGGGACAGCGGGCGCTGTTCTTC.

In its sample, this clone was seen once. The V call is TRBV3-1 (or the pseudogene TRBV3-2), the J call TRBJ1-2, with 10 bases that match TRBD1. This CDR3 spans 13 amino acids. Trimming took 4 bases from V and 6 from J; bases not matched to a gene: 2. CDR1 is LGHDT, CDR2 YNNKEL, per germline (reference sequence). This CDR3 is CASSPGTGDGYTF. The CDR3, as DNA: TGTGCCAGCAGCCCCGGGACAGGGGATGGCTACACCTTC.

The V call is TRBV9, the J call TRBJ2-1; 8 bases are a match to TRBD1. J gave up 10 bases and V 3 bases, and 6 bases lay outside the gene matches. The CDR3 length is 13 residues. CDR1 is SGDLS, CDR2 YYNGEE, per germline. In DNA, the CDR3 is TGTGCCAGCAGCGGACAGGGGTGGCGGGAGCAGTTCTTC. Its protein is CASSGQGWREQFF. The full variable domain, rest sourced from reference TRBV9 and TRBJ2-1, is DSGVTQTPKHLITATGQRVTLRCSPRSGDLSVYWYQQSLDQGLQFLIQYYNGEERAKGNILERFSAQQFPDLHSELNLSSLELGDSALYFCASSGQGWREQFFGPGTRLTVL.

The chain joins TRBV5-1 to TRBJ2-1, with TRBD2 matching 13 bases. This CDR3 has 17 amino acids. Germline V lookup: CDR1 SGHRS, CDR2 YFSETQ. Unmatched junction bases numbered 10, after V lost 3 bases and J lost 7 bases. The CDR3 loop reads CASSSPPGTSGANEQFF. The CDR3 DNA follows: TGCGCCAGCAGCTCCCCCCCCGGGACTAGCGGGGCGAATGAGCAGTTCTTC.

This chain joins TRBV11-3 and TRBJ2-4, with D uncertain. V shed 4 bases and J shed 0 bases, with 4 bases lying between them. The CDR3 contains 13 residues. Germline CDR1 SGHNT, CDR2 YENEEA. The CDR3 DNA sequence: TGTGCCAGCAGCTACTTAGCCAAAAACATTCAGTACTTC. Its protein is CASSYLAKNIQYF.

The chain recombines TRBV10-3 with TRBJ2-1; 7 nucleotides line up with TRBD2. Germline assignment: CDR1 ENHRY and CDR2 SYGVKD. This CDR3 contains 16 residues. The trim removed 0 bases at V and 2 bases at J, leaving 4 bases unmatched. The CDR3 sequence is CAISESSLAAYNEQFF. CDR3 DNA sequence: TGTGCCATCAGTGAGTCGTCCCTAGCGGCCTACAATGAGCAGTTCTTC.

The sample holds one count of this clone. The chain has TRBV10-3 and TRBJ2-3; no definite D call. Trimming pared 0 bases from V and 0 bases from J, leaving 7 bases between. Germline values: CDR1 ENHRY, CDR2 SYGVKD. This CDR3 comprises 15 residues. CDR3 DNA: TGTGCCATCAGTGAGTCGGTTACTAGCACAGATACGCAGTATTTT. Its translation is CAISESVTSTDTQYF.

The chain links TRBV18 to TRBJ2-1; D is uncertain. V was pared by 4 bases and J by 0 bases, with 7 bases between. The length of the CDR3 is 14 residues. Germline V gene data show CDR1 as KGHSH and CDR2 as LQKENI. The CDR3 bases are TGTGCCAGCTCACTAGAATTCTCCTACAATGAGCAGTTCTTC. This codes for CASSLEFSYNEQFF.

The rearrangement joins TRBV6-6 to TRBJ2-7, with 13 positions matching TRBD2. Germline-derived CDR1 and CDR2 are MNHNY and SVGAGI (reference sequence). CDR3 length: 15 amino acids. The V gene end was trimmed by 6 bases and the J gene end by 6 bases; junction bases not matched to a gene: 8. CDR3 sequence (DNA): TGTGCCAGCAGGGAATTACTAGCGGGAGGGCCCGAGCAGTACTTC. Translation gives CASRELLAGGPEQYF.

The chain couples TRBV6-2 or TRBV6-3 to TRBJ2-5; D perhaps matches TRBD2 (6 bases). V was trimmed by 6 bases and J by 4 bases, leaving 15 bases between them. CDR1 is MNHEY, CDR2 SVGEGT, per germline. CDR3 length: 14 amino acids. The CDR3 nucleotides read TGTGCCAGCAGCTCTGGACTACACGGAGAGACCCAGTACTTC. Protein product: CASSSGLHGETQYF.

This clone has a single count. This chain joins TRBV9 and TRBJ2-3; the D gene is possibly TRBD2 (5 bases). V was cut by 0 bases and J by 0 bases, with 11 bases left in between. CDR1 SGDLS and CDR2 YYNGEE come from the germline V gene. The CDR3 covers 16 residues. In nucleotides, the CDR3 is TGTGCCAGCAGCGTAGCTGGACGGACTAGCACAGATACGCAGTATTTT. This codes for CASSVAGRTSTDTQYF.

V gene TRBV14 combines with J gene TRBJ2-1; D gene unclear. The CDR3 runs to 15 residues. V shed 3 bases and J shed 0 bases, with 9 bases lying between them. Germline values: CDR1 SGHDN, CDR2 FVKESK. In nucleotides, the CDR3 is TGTGCCAGCAGCCAGTCATGGAGCTCCTACAATGAGCAGTTCTTC. This codes for CASSQSWSSYNEQFF.

CDR3 region: CAINLETGAEQYF. The DNA of the CDR3 is TGTGCCATCAATTTGGAGACAGGGGCCGAGCAGTACTTC. The chain carries TRBV10-3 and TRBJ2-7, with 8 nucleotides matching TRBD1. The germline V gene encodes CDR1 ENHRY and CDR2 SYGVKD. V dropped 7 bases and J dropped 6; count of bases not matched to a gene: 8. The CDR3 is 13 residues long.

This chain links TRBV27 with TRBJ1-2, with a weak D call TRBD1 (5 bases). V lost 3 bases, J lost 6 bases, and 11 bases lay in between. The germline CDR1 and CDR2 sequences are MNHEY and SMNVEV (reference sequence). The CDR3 has 13 residues. CDR3 nucleotides: TGTGCCAGCAGTTTTGGCGACAGAGATGGCTACACCTTC. It encodes CASSFGDRDGYTF.

This clone was counted between two and nine times. The chain is built from TRBV27 and TRBJ2-7; D might be TRBD1 (6 bases). The germline gives CDR1 MNHEY, CDR2 SMNVEV (reference sequence). V lost 6 bases to trimming and J lost 3 bases, with 21 bases between them. The CDR3 covers 16 residues. This chain's CDR3 is CASSISPQTGIYEQYF. As DNA, the CDR3 is TGTGCCAGCAGCATATCCCCTCAGACAGGAATCTACGAGCAGTACTTC.

There are a few counts of this clone. The chain employs TRBV4-2 and TRBJ2-5; 7 positions match TRBD1. Germline V lookup: CDR1 LGHNA, CDR2 YNFKEQ. V was pared by 3 bases and J by 1 base, with 2 bases of the junction left unmatched. The CDR3 loop spans 14 amino acids. The chain's CDR3 is CASSQGQRQETQYF. In DNA form, the CDR3 reads TGTGCCAGCAGCCAGGGACAGCGCCAAGAGACCCAGTACTTC.

The CDR3 nucleotides are TGTGCCAGCAGTGAATCCAGGGCTGGAAATGAGCAGTTCTTC. It is translated as CASSESRAGNEQFF. V and J are TRBV2 and TRBJ2-1; D may be TRBD1 (5 bases). The CDR3 is 14 amino acids. Germline CDR1 reads SNHLY; CDR2 reads FYNNEI. With 2 bases removed from V and 7 bases from J, the gap between germline ends came to 12 bases. The full variable domain, completed using reference TRBV2 and TRBJ2-1, is EPEVTQTPSHQVTQMGQEVILRCVPISNHLYFYWYRQILGQKVEFLVSFYNNEISEKSEIFDDQFSVERPDGSNFTLKIRSTKLEDSAMYFCASSESRAGNEQFFGPGTRLTVL.

V usage is TRBV11-3 and J usage is TRBJ2-3; weak D call: TRBD1 (5 bases). V shed 1 base and J shed 11 bases, with 13 bases lying between them. CDR1 is SGHNT and CDR2 is YENEEA in the germline V gene. This CDR3 is 13 amino acids long. CDR3 sequence (DNA): TGTGCCAGCAGCTTAGGGTATAAGGGGCAGCAGTATTTT. It is translated as CASSLGYKGQQYF.

This chain links TRBV11-2 with TRBJ2-7; TRBD1 might be the D (7 bases). The CDR3 covers 15 residues. With 5 bases removed from V and 4 bases from J, the gap between germline ends came to 18 bases. Germline values: CDR1 SGHAT, CDR2 FQNNGV. The DNA of the CDR3 is TGTGCCAGCAGCCAGGGGGTAGGGGGGCCTTACGAGCAGTACTTC. As protein: CASSQGVGGPYEQYF.

The chain combines TRBV23-1 with TRBJ2-7; a weak D match, TRBD1 (7 bases). TRBV23-1 belongs to the ORF category, with a function that is uncertain. The CDR3 contains 16 residues. Trimming took 3 bases from V and 5 from J, leaving 20 bases between them. The CDR3 loop reads CASSQAAGQNFNEQYF. The CDR3 DNA reads as TGCGCCAGCAGTCAGGCCGCGGGACAGAACTTCAACGAGCAGTACTTC.

The rearrangement joins TRBV6-2 or TRBV6-3 to TRBJ1-5; 10 bases fit TRBD1. V shed 4 bases, J shed 0 bases, and the junction held 12 bases outside the gene matches. Per the germline V gene, CDR1 is MNHEY and CDR2 is SVGEGT. The CDR3 consists of 19 residues. The CDR3 loop reads CASSFRRTGGADSNQPQHF. The DNA of the CDR3 is TGTGCCAGCAGTTTTCGAAGGACAGGGGGTGCGGATAGCAATCAGCCCCAGCATTTT.

The count of this clone is one. The rearrangement links TRBV11-3 to TRBJ2-7; TRBD1 matches at 7 bases. The ends lost 5 bases at V and 0 bases at J; junction bases unmatched: 10. Germline-derived CDR1 and CDR2 are SGHNT and YENEEA. The CDR3 runs to 16 residues. The CDR3 is CASSGRTGLISYEQYF. The CDR3 nucleotides are TGTGCCAGCAGCGGAAGGACAGGATTGATCTCCTACGAGCAGTACTTC.

This sequence joins TRBV30 and TRBJ1-3; tentatively, D is TRBD1 (5 bases). This CDR3 region has 12 residues. Trimming shortened V by 0 bases and J by 14 bases, and 14 bases separated the two germline ends. Germline V gene sequence: CDR1 GTSNPN, CDR2 SVGIG (reference sequence). The CDR3 here is CAWSVSRALLYF. In DNA, the CDR3 is TGTGCCTGGAGTGTAAGCAGGGCGCTCCTATATTTT.

The V and J genes are TRBV28 and TRBJ1-1; a weak D match, TRBD1 (6 bases). V was clipped by 6 bases and J by 1 base, with 12 bases between them. The germline CDR1 and CDR2 sequences are MDHEN and SYDVKM. The CDR3 spans 14 residues. The DNA of the CDR3 is TGTGCCAGCAGATCCGGACAGACGAACACTGAAGCTTTCTTT. This codes for CASRSGQTNTEAFF.